This T cell receptor (beta chain) was recorded in a study of cytomegalovirus exposure and HLA in healthy donors. Study conclusions and caveats: There were about 160 TCR beta chains listed as cytomegalovirus-associated. Some segments of the V type, notably TRBV6-2 and TRBV6-3, were excluded as indistinguishable.

This clone was counted once. Its antigen is undetermined. The PCR ran on 60 Vbeta and 13 Jbeta primers. Libraries were prepared by immunoSEQ multiplex PCR; TCRdb keeps only in-frame clonotypes and omits some of them. The sample holds 100,000 to 150,000 clones, around 72% seen once. This CDR3 contains 15 residues. Unmatched junction bases numbered 7, after V lost 4 bases and J lost 2 bases. CDR1 is SGHNT, CDR2 YYREEE, per germline (reference sequence). The source material was PBMCs. This rearrangement joins TRBV5-4 to TRBJ2-5; 8 nucleotides line up with TRBD2. This TCR derives from a young man in good health and CMV-seronegative. In DNA, the CDR3 is TGTGCCAGCAGCCGGGCCCGCGGGGGGCAAGAGACCCAGTACTTC. Its protein product is CASSRARGGQETQYF.